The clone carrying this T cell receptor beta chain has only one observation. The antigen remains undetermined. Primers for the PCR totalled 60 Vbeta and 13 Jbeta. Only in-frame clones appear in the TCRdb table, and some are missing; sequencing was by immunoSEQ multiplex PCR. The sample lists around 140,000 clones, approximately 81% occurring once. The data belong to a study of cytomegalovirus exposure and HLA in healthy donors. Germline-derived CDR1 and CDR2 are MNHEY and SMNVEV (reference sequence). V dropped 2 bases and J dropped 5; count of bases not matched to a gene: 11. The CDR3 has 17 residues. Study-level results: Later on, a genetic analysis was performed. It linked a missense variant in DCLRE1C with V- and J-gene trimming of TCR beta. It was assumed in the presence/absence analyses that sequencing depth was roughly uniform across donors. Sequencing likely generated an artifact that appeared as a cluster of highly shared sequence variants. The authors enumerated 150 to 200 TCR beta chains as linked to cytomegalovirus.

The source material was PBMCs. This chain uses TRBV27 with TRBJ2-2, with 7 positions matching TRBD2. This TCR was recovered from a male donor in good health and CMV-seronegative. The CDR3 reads CASSLRGGGFRTGELFF. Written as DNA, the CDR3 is TGTGCCAGCAGTTTACGTGGGGGGGGTTTCAGGACCGGGGAGCTGTTTTTT.